The next 22 T cell receptor beta chains were all read from a single sample in a study of T cells in Graves' hyperthyroidism and ophthalmopathy. Amplified TCR beta CDR3 regions came from RNA transcripts. First-round RT-PCR of the TCR CDR3 relied on the HTBI primer set. TCRdb itself ran the multiplex PCR reads through MiXCR, one entry per CDR3 protein. The table lists under 350,000 distinct CDR3 sequences, approximately 15% of them singletons. Sequenced material: blood. These receptors were obtained from a woman aged 60-75 years with Graves' ophthalmopathy.

The rearrangement links TRBV5-1 to TRBJ2-5; 7 bases fit TRBD1. The CDR3 sequence is 16 residues long. CDR1 SGHRS and CDR2 YFSETQ come from the germline V gene. The J segment lost 1 base and the V segment lost 4 bases, leaving 10 bases of the junction unmatched. CDR3 in DNA: TGCGCCAGCAGCGGGTTGACAGGGCCCACCCAAGAGACCCAGTACTTC. Translated, it gives CASSGLTGPTQETQYF.

The genes are TRBV7-9 and TRBJ2-7; D uncertain. Germline CDR1 and CDR2: SEHNR and FQNEAQ (reference sequence). The CDR3 contains 13 residues. Trimming shortened V by 5 bases and J by 2 bases, and 10 bases separated the two germline ends. CDR3 sequence: CASSPSHPYEQYF. The CDR3 DNA reads as TGTGCCAGCAGCCCATCACACCCCTACGAGCAGTACTTC.

This rearrangement joins TRBV20-1 to TRBJ2-3; D not resolved. Trimming took off 5 bases at V and 2 bases at J, with 26 bases between the two ends. The CDR3 totals 18 residues. Germline CDR1 and CDR2: DFQATT and SNEGSKA (reference sequence). CDR3 sequence (DNA): TGCAGTGCTGAATGGACCGGCGGCTCGGGCCAGGTCACAGATACGCAGTATTTT. It translates to CSAEWTGGSGQVTDTQYF.

This clonotype was counted at least ten times. The chain employs TRBV20-1 and TRBJ2-4, with D possibly TRBD1 on 6 matching bases. The CDR3 length is 14 residues. Per germline, CDR1 DFQATT and CDR2 SNEGSKA (reference sequence). The CDR3 region has the DNA TGCAGCCAGCAGGACCAGGGGACCAAAAACATTCAGTACTTC. It is translated as CSQQDQGTKNIQYF.

This rearrangement joins TRBV20-1 to TRBJ1-2, with D possibly being TRBD1 (5 bases). The CDR3 is 11 residues long. V lost 6 bases and J 4 bases, leaving 9 bases between the germline ends. Germline values: CDR1 DFQATT, CDR2 SNEGSKA (reference sequence). The CDR3 region is CSARVGYGYTF. The CDR3 nucleotides are TGCAGTGCCAGGGTTGGCTATGGCTACACCTTC.

The gene calls are TRBV5-4 and TRBJ2-3, with D tentatively TRBD1 or TRBD2 (6 bases each). The CDR3 runs to 15 residues. Trimming removed 2 bases from V and 1 base from J, with 11 bases in between. Germline assignment: CDR1 SGHNT and CDR2 YYREEE (reference sequence). The CDR3 protein is CASSFGGDRTDTQYF. The CDR3 bases are TGTGCCAGCAGCTTCGGGGGCGACCGCACAGATACGCAGTATTTT.

This clonotype was picked up many times. V gene TRBV7-9 combines with J gene TRBJ1-1; possible D gene TRBD1, 6 bases. Trimming cost V 4 bases and J 6 bases, with 15 bases left between them. The CDR3 is 14 amino acids. Germline assignment: CDR1 SEHNR and CDR2 FQNEAQ (reference sequence). The CDR3 loop reads CASSWRQAGPEAFF. The CDR3 DNA follows: TGTGCCAGCAGCTGGCGACAGGCCGGGCCTGAAGCTTTCTTT.

In this sample, this clonotype turned up a few times. The chain uses TRBV29-1 and TRBJ2-7; 8 positions match TRBD1. The length of the CDR3 is 14 residues. V shed 6 bases, J shed 0 bases, and the junction held 7 bases outside the gene matches. Germline CDR1 and CDR2: SQVTM and ANQGSEA. The CDR3 DNA follows: TGCAGCGTGGGGACAGGTCCGATCTCCTACGAGCAGTACTTC. Translation gives CSVGTGPISYEQYF.

Turning to this clonotype: A much larger clone sits a single nucleotide away, making a read error possible. The rearrangement links TRBV6-1 to TRBJ2-7; possibly TRBD1 for D (6 bases). The length of the CDR3 is 12 residues. Germline assignment: CDR1 MNHNS and CDR2 SASEGT. The CDR3: CASSPGANEPYF. The DNA for the CDR3 is TGTGCCAGCAGCCCAGGGGCCAACGAGCCGTACTTC.

This clonotype appeared many times. This chain connects TRBV28 to TRBJ1-5; D gene unclear. V was clipped by 6 bases and J by 2 bases, with 5 bases between them. Per germline, CDR1 MDHEN and CDR2 SYDVKM. The CDR3 sequence is 12 residues long. The CDR3 bases are TGTGCCAGCAGGTCCGGCAATCAGCCCCAGCATTTT. Amino acid sequence: CASRSGNQPQHF.

This chain uses TRBV6-2 or TRBV6-3 with TRBJ1-2, with 10 bases lining up with TRBD1. CDR1 is MNHEY, CDR2 SVGEGT, per germline. After removal of 5 bases from V and 8 bases from J, the junction contained 5 bases not matched to a gene. The CDR3 totals 13 residues. Here the CDR3 DNA reads TGTGCCAGCAGTATCGGACAGGGGGGAGGCTACACCTTC. Translation gives CASSIGQGGGYTF.

Comment on this clonotype: This sequence may be a read error, since a much larger clone differs from it by one base. The CDR3 here is CASSPPGATTDTQYF. The CDR3 DNA is TGTGCCAGCTCACCCCCGGGGGCAACCACAGATACGCAGTATTTT. V and J are TRBV24-1 and TRBJ2-3; possibly TRBD1 or TRBD2 for D (6 bases each). The V end was cut by 11 bases, the J end by 2 bases, with 19 bases between. This CDR3 comprises 15 residues. The V gene's germline CDR1 is KGHDR and CDR2 SFDVKD.

This clonotype was observed many times. The CDR3 sequence is CASSLFSPRQGINYGYTF. DNA of the CDR3: TGTGCCAGCAGTTTATTCTCACCACGACAGGGGATAAACTATGGCTACACCTTC. The gene calls are TRBV27 and TRBJ1-2, with 8 positions matching TRBD1. The CDR3 totals 18 residues. After removal of 1 base from V and 2 bases from J, the junction contained 12 bases not matched to a gene. Germline V gives CDR1 MNHEY, CDR2 SMNVEV (reference sequence).

This clonotype appeared a few times. The chain carries TRBV15 and TRBJ1-5; TRBD1 matches at 9 bases. The germline gives CDR1 LNHNV, CDR2 YYDKDF (reference sequence). CDR3 length: 16 residues. V dropped 1 base and J dropped 8; count of bases not matched to a gene: 9. CDR3 DNA sequence: TGTGCCACCAGCAGAGGCGGGACAGGGAGTGTTGAGCCCCAGCATTTT. Amino acids: CATSRGGTGSVEPQHF.

This clonotype has a handful of counts. The gene calls are TRBV19 and TRBJ1-3; unclear D gene. The germline V and J ends were trimmed by 5 bases and 0 bases, with 11 bases remaining between them. The length of the CDR3 is 15 residues. Germline assignment: CDR1 LNHDA and CDR2 SQIVND (reference sequence). The DNA for the CDR3 is TGTGCCAGTAGTCCCCGGAGGGTCTCTGGAAACACCATATATTTT. It codes for CASSPRRVSGNTIYF.

The chain is built from TRBV5-1 and TRBJ2-2; possible D gene TRBD2, 5 bases. The CDR3 is 15 amino acids. V was trimmed by 8 bases and J by 0 bases, leaving 14 bases between them. Per germline, CDR1 SGHRS and CDR2 YFSETQ. CDR3 residues: CASRPGMANTGELFF. CDR3 in DNA: TGCGCCAGTCGCCCGGGGATGGCGAACACCGGGGAGCTGTTTTTT.

This clonotype was detected ten times or more. The CDR3 here is CSATRDHEQFF. Written as DNA, the CDR3 is TGCAGTGCAACTAGGGACCATGAGCAGTTCTTC. The chain joins TRBV20-1 to TRBJ2-1; D possibly matches TRBD1 or TRBD2 (5 bases each). The germline gives CDR1 DFQATT, CDR2 SNEGSKA (reference sequence). The CDR3 totals 11 residues. The V gene lost 6 bases and the J gene lost 8 bases, with 11 bases spanning the gap.

This clonotype showed up many times. The rearrangement links TRBV20-1 to TRBJ2-3, with 7 positions matching TRBD1. The germline CDR1 and CDR2 sequences are DFQATT and SNEGSKA (reference sequence). The CDR3 consists of 14 residues. Losses at the gene ends were 3 bases for V and 4 bases for J; bases not matched to a gene: 7. CDR3 sequence: CSASRLTGADTQYF. The CDR3 DNA follows: TGCAGTGCTAGTCGGTTAACAGGGGCAGATACGCAGTATTTT.

Only a few counts were recorded for this clonotype. The rearrangement uses TRBV5-4 and TRBJ1-4; TRBD1 aligns across 9 bases. Trimming took 4 bases from V and 8 from J; bases not matched to a gene: 6. The CDR3 extends over 14 amino acids. The germline V gene encodes CDR1 SGHNT and CDR2 YYREEE (reference sequence). CDR3 loop: CASSVDRGSEKLFF. The CDR3 region has the DNA TGTGCCAGCAGCGTTGACAGGGGGAGCGAAAAACTGTTTTTT.

This clonotype was found a few times. The chain has TRBV6-1 and TRBJ1-5; D unclear. Germline-derived CDR1 and CDR2 are MNHNS and SASEGT. The V gene lost 6 bases and the J gene lost 4 bases, with 10 bases spanning the gap. CDR3 size: 13 residues. The CDR3: CASRSHLNQPQHF. CDR3 DNA sequence: TGTGCCAGCAGGTCCCACCTTAATCAGCCCCAGCATTTT.

In this sample, this clonotype turned up many times. V is TRBV7-3 and J is TRBJ2-7; TRBD2 is a possible D gene (6 bases). The CDR3 extends over 15 amino acids. The V end was cut by 2 bases, the J end by 1 base, with 12 bases between. Germline V lookup: CDR1 SGHTA, CDR2 FQGTGA. The CDR3 nucleotides read TGTGCCAGCAGCTTATGGGCTAGCGTATCCTACGAGCAGTACTTC. Its protein product is CASSLWASVSYEQYF.

This clonotype occurred many times. The chain carries TRBV20-1 and TRBJ2-1, with no clear D. The germline gives CDR1 DFQATT, CDR2 SNEGSKA (reference sequence). The CDR3 extends over 11 amino acids. CDR3: CSQLGNGEQFF. The DNA for the CDR3 is TGCAGCCAGTTGGGGAACGGGGAGCAGTTCTTC.